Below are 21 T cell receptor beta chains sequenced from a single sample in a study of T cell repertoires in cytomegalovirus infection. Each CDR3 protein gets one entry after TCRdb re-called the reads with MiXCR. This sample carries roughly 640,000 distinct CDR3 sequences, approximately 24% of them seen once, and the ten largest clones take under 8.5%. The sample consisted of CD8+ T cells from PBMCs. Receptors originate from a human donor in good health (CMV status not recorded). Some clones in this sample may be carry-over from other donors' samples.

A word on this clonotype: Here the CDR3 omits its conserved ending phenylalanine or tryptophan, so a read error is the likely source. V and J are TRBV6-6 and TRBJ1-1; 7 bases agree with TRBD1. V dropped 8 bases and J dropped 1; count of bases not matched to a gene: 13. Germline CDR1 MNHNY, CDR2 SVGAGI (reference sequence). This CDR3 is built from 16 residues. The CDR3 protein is CASAWDSRLENTEAFL. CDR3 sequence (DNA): TGTGCCAGCGCTTGGGACAGTAGGCTGGAGAACACTGAAGCTTTCCTT.

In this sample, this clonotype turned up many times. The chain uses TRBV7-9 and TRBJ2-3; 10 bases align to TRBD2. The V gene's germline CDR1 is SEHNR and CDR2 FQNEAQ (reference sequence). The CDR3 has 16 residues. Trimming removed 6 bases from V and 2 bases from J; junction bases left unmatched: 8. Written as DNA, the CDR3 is TGTGCCAGCAGTCCCATAGCGGGGGGACTCACAGATACGCAGTATTTT. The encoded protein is CASSPIAGGLTDTQYF.

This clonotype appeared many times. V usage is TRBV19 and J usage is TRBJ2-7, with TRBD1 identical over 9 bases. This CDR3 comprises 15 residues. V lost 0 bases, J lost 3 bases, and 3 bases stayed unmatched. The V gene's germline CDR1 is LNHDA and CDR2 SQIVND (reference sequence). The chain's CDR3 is CASSIDTGGFYEQYF. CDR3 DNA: TGTGCCAGTAGTATAGACACAGGGGGCTTCTACGAGCAGTACTTC.

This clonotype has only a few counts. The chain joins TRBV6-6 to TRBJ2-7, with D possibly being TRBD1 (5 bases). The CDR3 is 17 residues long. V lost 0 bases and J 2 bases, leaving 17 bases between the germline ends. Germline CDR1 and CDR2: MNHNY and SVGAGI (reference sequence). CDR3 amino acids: CASSYSVGQGVTYEQYV. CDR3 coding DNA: TGTGCCAGCAGTTACTCGGTCGGGCAGGGTGTCACCTACGAGCAGTACGTC.

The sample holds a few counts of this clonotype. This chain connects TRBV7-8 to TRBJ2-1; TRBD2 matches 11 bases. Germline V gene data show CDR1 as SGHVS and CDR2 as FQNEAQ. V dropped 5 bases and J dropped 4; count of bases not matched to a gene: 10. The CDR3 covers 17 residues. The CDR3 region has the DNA TGTGCCAGCAGCCCCCCGGGTAGCGGGGGGGCGTACAATGAGCAGTTCTTC. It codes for CASSPPGSGGAYNEQFF. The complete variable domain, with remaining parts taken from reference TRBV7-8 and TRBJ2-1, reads GAGVSQSPRYKVAKRGQDVALRCDPISGHVSLFWYQQALGQGPEFLTYFQNEAQLDKSGLPSDRFFAERPEGSVSTLKIQRTQQEDSAVYLCASSPPGSGGAYNEQFFGPGTRLTVL.

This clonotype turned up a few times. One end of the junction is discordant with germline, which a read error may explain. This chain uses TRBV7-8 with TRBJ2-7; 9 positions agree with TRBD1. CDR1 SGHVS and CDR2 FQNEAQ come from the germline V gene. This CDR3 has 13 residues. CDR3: CVSSGDRVSEQYF. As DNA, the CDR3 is TGTGTCAGCAGCGGGGACAGGGTTTCCGAGCAGTACTTC. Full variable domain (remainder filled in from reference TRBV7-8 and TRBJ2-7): GAGVSQSPRYKVAKRGQDVALRCDPISGHVSLFWYQQALGQGPEFLTYFQNEAQLDKSGLPSDRFFAERPEGSVSTLKIQRTQQEDSAVYLCVSSGDRVSEQYFGPGTRLTVT.

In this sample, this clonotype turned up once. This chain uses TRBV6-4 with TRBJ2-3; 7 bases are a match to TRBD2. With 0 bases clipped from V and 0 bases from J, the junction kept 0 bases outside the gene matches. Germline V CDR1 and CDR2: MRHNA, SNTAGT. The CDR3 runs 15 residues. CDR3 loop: CASSDSGGSTDTQYF. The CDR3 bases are TGTGCCAGCAGTGACTCGGGGGGGAGCACAGATACGCAGTATTTT.

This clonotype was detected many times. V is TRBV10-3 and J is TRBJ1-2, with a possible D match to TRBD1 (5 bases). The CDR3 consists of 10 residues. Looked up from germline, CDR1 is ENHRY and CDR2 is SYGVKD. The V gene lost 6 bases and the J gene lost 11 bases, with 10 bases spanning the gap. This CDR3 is CAIRDIWYTF. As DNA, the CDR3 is TGTGCCATCAGGGACATCTGGTACACCTTC.

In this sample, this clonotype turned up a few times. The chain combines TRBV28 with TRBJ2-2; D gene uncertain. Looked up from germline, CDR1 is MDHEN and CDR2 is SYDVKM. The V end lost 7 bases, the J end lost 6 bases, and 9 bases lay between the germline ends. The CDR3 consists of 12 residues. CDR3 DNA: TGTGCCAGCACTCTGATGGCCGGGGAGCTGTTTTTT. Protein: CASTLMAGELFF.

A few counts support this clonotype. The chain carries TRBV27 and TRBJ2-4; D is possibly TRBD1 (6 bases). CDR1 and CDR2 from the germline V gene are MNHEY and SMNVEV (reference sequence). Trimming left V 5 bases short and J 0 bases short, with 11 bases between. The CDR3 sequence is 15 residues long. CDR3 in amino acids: CASSRTALAKNIQYF. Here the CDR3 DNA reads TGTGCCAGCAGTCGGACAGCCCTAGCCAAAAACATTCAGTACTTC.

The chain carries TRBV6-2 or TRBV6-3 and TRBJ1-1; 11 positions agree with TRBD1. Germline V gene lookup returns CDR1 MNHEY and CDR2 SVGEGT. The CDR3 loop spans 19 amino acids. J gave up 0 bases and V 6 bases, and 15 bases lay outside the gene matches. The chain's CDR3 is CASSPTRWTGGFMNTEAFF. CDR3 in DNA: TGTGCCAGCAGCCCTACTAGATGGACAGGGGGCTTCATGAACACTGAAGCTTTCTTT.

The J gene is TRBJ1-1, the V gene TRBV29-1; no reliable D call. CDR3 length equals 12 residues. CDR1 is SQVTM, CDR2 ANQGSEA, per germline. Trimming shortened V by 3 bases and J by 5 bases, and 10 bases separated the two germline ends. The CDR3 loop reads CSVDPMGTEAFF. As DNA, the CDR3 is TGCAGCGTTGACCCAATGGGGACTGAAGCTTTCTTT.

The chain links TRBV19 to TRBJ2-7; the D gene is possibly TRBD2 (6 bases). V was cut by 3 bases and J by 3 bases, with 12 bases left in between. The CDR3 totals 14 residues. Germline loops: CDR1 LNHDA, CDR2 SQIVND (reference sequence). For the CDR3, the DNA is TGTGCCAGTAGTATTACGGGAGACAGCTACGAGCAGTACTTC. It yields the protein CASSITGDSYEQYF.

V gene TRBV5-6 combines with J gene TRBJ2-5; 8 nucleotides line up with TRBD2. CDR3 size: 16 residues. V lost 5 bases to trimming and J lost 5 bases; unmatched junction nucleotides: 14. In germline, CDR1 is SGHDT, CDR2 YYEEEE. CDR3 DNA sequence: TGTGCCAGCAGGAAACGCACTAGCGGCCAGGGGGAGACCCAGTACTTC. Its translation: CASRKRTSGQGETQYF. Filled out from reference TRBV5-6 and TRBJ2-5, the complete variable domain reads DAGVTQSPTHLIKTRGQQVTLRCSPKSGHDTVSWYQQALGQGPQFIFQYYEEEERQRGNFPDRFSGHQFPNYSSELNVNALLLGDSALYLCASRKRTSGQGETQYFGPGTRLLVL.

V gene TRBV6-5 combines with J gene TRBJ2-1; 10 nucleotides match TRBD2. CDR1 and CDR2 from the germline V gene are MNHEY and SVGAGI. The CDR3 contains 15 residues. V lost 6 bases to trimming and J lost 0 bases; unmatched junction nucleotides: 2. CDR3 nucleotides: TGTGCCAGCAGAGTAGCGGGGGGCTCCTACAATGAGCAGTTCTTC. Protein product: CASRVAGGSYNEQFF.

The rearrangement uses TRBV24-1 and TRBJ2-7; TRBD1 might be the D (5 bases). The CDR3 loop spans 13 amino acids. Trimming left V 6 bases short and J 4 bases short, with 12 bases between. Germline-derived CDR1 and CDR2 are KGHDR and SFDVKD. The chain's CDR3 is CATSRSGCYEQYV. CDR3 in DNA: TGTGCCACCAGTCGGTCAGGGTGTTACGAGCAGTACGTC.

The CDR3 DNA reads as TGCAGCGTTGAAGATCTAGGGGACACTTCCTACAATGAGCAGTTCTTC. Translating it yields CSVEDLGDTSYNEQFF. V is TRBV29-1 and J is TRBJ2-1; a possible D gene is TRBD1 (6 bases). Trimming pared 0 bases from V and 1 base from J, leaving 13 bases between. Germline assignment: CDR1 SQVTM and CDR2 ANQGSEA. The CDR3 consists of 16 residues.

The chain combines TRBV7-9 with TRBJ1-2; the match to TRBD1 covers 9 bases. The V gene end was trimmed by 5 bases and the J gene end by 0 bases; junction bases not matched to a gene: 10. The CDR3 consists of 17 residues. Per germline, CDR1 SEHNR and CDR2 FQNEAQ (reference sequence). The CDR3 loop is CASSLLGTGFSNYGYTF. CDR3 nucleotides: TGTGCCAGCAGCCTGCTCGGGACAGGGTTTTCTAACTATGGCTACACCTTC.

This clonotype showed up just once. Here the CDR3 reads CASSFRHGTSETQYF. The CDR3 coding sequence is TGCGCCAGCAGCTTCCGTCACGGGACTAGCGAGACCCAGTACTTC. The genes are TRBV5-1 and TRBJ2-5; 9 positions agree with TRBD2. Germline V lookup: CDR1 SGHRS, CDR2 YFSETQ. This CDR3 has 15 amino acids. V lost 2 bases and J lost 5; bases outside the gene matches: 7.

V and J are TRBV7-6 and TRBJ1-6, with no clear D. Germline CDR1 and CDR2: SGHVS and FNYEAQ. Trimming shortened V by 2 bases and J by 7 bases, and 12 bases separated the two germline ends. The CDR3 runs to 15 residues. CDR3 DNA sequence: TGTGCCAGCAGCTTATATCGGGCGTTCAATTCACCCCTCCACTTT. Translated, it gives CASSLYRAFNSPLHF.

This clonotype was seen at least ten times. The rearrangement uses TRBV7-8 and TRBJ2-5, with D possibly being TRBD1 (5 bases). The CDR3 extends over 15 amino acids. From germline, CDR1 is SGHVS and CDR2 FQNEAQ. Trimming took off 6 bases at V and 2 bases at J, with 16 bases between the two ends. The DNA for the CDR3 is TGTGCCAGCAGAGGACACGTGGGGCTTCAAGAGACCCAGTACTTC. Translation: CASRGHVGLQETQYF.